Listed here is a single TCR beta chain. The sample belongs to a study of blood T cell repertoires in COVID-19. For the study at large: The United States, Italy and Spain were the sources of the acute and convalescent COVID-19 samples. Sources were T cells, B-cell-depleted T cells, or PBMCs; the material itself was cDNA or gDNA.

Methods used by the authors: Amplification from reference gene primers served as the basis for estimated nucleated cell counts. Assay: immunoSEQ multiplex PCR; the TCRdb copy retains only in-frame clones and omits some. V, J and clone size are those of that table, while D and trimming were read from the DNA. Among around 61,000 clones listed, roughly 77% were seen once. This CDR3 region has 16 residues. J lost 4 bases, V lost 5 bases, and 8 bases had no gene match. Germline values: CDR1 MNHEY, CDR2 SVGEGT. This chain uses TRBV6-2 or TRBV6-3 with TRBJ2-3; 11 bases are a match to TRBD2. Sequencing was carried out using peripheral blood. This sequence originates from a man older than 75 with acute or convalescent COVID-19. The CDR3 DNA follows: TGTGCCAGCAGTACCCGAACTAGCGGGGGCGCAGATACGCAGTATTTT. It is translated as CASSTRTSGGADTQYF.